This T cell receptor beta chain was sequenced during a study of cytomegalovirus exposure and HLA in healthy donors. Study background: T cells numbering around 190 million yielded fewer than 140 million unique TCR beta sequences in an earlier analysis. Study findings and constraints: DRB1 showed the most TCR associations and HLA-C the fewest in a later analysis, as rates varied by HLA locus.

This CDR3 has 15 residues. Germline loops: CDR1 SGHNT, CDR2 YYREEE (reference sequence). V was shortened by 5 bases and J by 0 bases, with 14 bases between the two germline ends. Regarding this clone: Antigen specificity is unknown.

Donors counted as nominally healthy when sampled, yet unrecorded immune exposures were likely. The PCR had 60 Vbeta and 13 Jbeta primers. The protocol was immunoSEQ multiplex PCR, while the TCRdb copy is restricted to in-frame clones and leaves out a portion. Here the sample table reports about 200,000 clones. The genes are TRBV5-4 and TRBJ1-2, with a tentative D call TRBD1 (6 bases). The sequencing sample was made of PBMCs. This clonotype was sampled from a girl aged 2 to 10 in good health and CMV-seropositive. The CDR3 DNA reads as TGTGCCAGCAGGTTAGACAGGCGCCCTAACTATGGCTACACCTTC. It codes for CASRLDRRPNYGYTF. The whole variable domain, remainder taken from reference TRBV5-4 and TRBJ1-2, is ETGVTQSPTHLIKTRGQQVTLRCSSQSGHNTVSWYQQALGQGPQFIFQYYREEENGRGNFPPRFSGLQFPNYSSELNVNALELDDSALYLCASRLDRRPNYGYTFGSGTRLTVV.